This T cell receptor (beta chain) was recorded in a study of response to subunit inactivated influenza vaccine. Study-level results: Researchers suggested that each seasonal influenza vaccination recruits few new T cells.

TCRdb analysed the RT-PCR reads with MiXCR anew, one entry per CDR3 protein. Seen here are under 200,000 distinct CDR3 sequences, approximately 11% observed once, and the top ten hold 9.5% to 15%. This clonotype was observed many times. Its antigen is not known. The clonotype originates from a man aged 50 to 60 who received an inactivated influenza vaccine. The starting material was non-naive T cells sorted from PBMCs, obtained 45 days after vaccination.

The CDR3: CASSEVAGYTGELFF. For the CDR3, the DNA is TGTGCCAGCAGTGAGGTAGCGGGGTACACCGGGGAGCTGTTTTTT. The chain uses TRBV2 and TRBJ2-2; TRBD2 matches at 8 bases. J gave up 3 bases and V 3 bases, and 3 bases lay outside the gene matches. CDR3 length: 15 residues. CDR1 and CDR2 (germline): SNHLY, FYNNEI. The full variable domain, in which reference TRBV2 and TRBJ2-2 provide the parts outside the CDR3, is EPEVTQTPSHQVTQMGQEVILRCVPISNHLYFYWYRQILGQKVEFLVSFYNNEISEKSEIFDDQFSVERPDGSNFTLKIRSTKLEDSAMYFCASSEVAGYTGELFFGEGSRLTVL.